One and the same sample provided the 20 T cell receptor beta chains below, sequenced in a study of shared clonotypes between healthy human individuals. As defined, naive CD8 cells were CD45RO-negative and positively selected for CCR7, with terminally differentiated effector memory CD45RA+ cells excluded. The repertoire was sequenced with immunoSEQ multiplex PCR; TCRdb's copy has only in-frame clones and lacks some. In the table there are hundreds of thousands of clones, around 96% of which are singletons. The sequenced sample consisted of naive CD8+ T cells sorted from blood. These receptors were collected from a woman aged 30 to 39 in good health.

The genes are TRBV7-9 and TRBJ2-7, with 9 nucleotides matching TRBD1. Germline-derived CDR1 and CDR2 are SEHNR and FQNEAQ (reference sequence). The CDR3 runs to 15 residues. Unmatched junction bases numbered 4, after V lost 0 bases and J lost 4 bases. This CDR3 reads CASSLAQGARYEQYF. The CDR3 DNA reads as TGTGCCAGCAGCTTAGCACAGGGGGCGCGGTACGAGCAGTACTTC. The full variable domain, with the rest looked up from reference TRBV7-9 and TRBJ2-7, is DTGVSQNPRHKITKRGQNVTFRCDPISEHNRLYWYRQTLGQGPEFLTYFQNEAQLEKSRLLSDRFSAERPKGSFSTLEIQRTEQGDSAMYLCASSLAQGARYEQYFGPGTRLTVT.

V and J are TRBV7-6 and TRBJ2-7; 9 bases fit TRBD1. Unmatched junction bases numbered 19, after V lost 1 base and J lost 9 bases. Germline V gene sequence: CDR1 SGHVS, CDR2 FNYEAQ. The CDR3 is 18 amino acids. The CDR3 here is CASSLGRTPGQGNGGQYF. Here the CDR3 DNA reads TGTGCCAGCAGCTTAGGACGCACCCCGGGACAGGGTAATGGGGGGCAGTACTTC.

This sequence joins TRBV9 and TRBJ2-2; 7 nucleotides agree with TRBD1. The CDR3 is 14 amino acids. The V and J ends lost 3 bases and 7 bases, in that order; junction bases with no gene match: 6. Germline assignment: CDR1 SGDLS and CDR2 YYNGEE. The CDR3 loop is CASSETGASGELFF. The CDR3 coding sequence is TGTGCCAGCAGCGAAACAGGGGCCAGCGGGGAGCTGTTTTTT.

Remarks on this clone: Other DNA sequences in this specimen translate into the identical CDR3. This sequence joins TRBV10-2 and TRBJ2-5; 15 bases align to TRBD2. Germline trimming cut 6 bases from V and 5 bases from J; bases unmatched to any gene: 1. Germline V lookup: CDR1 WSHSY, CDR2 SAAADI. There are 14 residues in the CDR3. The CDR3 here is CASRGLAGGETQYF. DNA of the CDR3: TGCGCCAGCAGGGGACTAGCGGGAGGTGAGACCCAGTACTTC.

The rearrangement uses TRBV7-9 and TRBJ1-2; D not certain. Between the trimmed V and J ends, which lost 1 base and 4 bases, there was a span of 10 bases. Germline V gene data show CDR1 as SEHNR and CDR2 as FQNEAQ (reference sequence). The CDR3 runs 14 residues. CDR3 in DNA: TGTGCCAGCAGCTTAGTGTTGGGCAGCTATGGCTACACCTTC. Its protein product is CASSLVLGSYGYTF. The full variable domain, rest sourced from reference TRBV7-9 and TRBJ1-2, is DTGVSQNPRHKITKRGQNVTFRCDPISEHNRLYWYRQTLGQGPEFLTYFQNEAQLEKSRLLSDRFSAERPKGSFSTLEIQRTEQGDSAMYLCASSLVLGSYGYTFGSGTRLTVV.

The J gene is TRBJ2-1, the V gene TRBV7-9; possible D gene TRBD2, 5 bases. The CDR3 spans 16 residues. V gave up 2 bases and J gave up 0 bases, with 11 bases separating them. CDR1 is SEHNR, CDR2 FQNEAQ, per germline (reference sequence). CDR3 protein: CASSLFGSGSYNEQFF. CDR3 DNA: TGTGCCAGCAGCTTATTCGGCAGCGGCTCCTACAATGAGCAGTTCTTC.

V gene TRBV11-2 combines with J gene TRBJ2-2, with 7 bases identical to TRBD2. The CDR3 has 17 residues. Germline CDR1 and CDR2: SGHAT and FQNNGV. Trimming removed 2 bases from V and 7 bases from J; junction bases left unmatched: 13. The CDR3 loop is CASSLRAGAVRHGELFF. The CDR3 coding sequence is TGTGCCAGCAGCTTACGGGCGGGAGCGGTTAGGCACGGGGAGCTGTTTTTT.

This chain joins TRBV11-1 and TRBJ2-3; TRBD1 might be the D (6 bases). CDR3 length equals 15 residues. Germline V gives CDR1 SGHAT, CDR2 FQDESV (reference sequence). V lost 2 bases and J lost 3, with 12 bases in between. CDR3 bases: TGTGCCAGCAGCTTACCACCCCAGGGGACAGATACGCAGTATTTT. Its translation is CASSLPPQGTDTQYF.

The chain combines TRBV4-1 with TRBJ1-1; D unresolved. The CDR3 contains 16 residues. Per germline, CDR1 MGHRA and CDR2 YSYEKL. The V and J ends lost 0 bases and 5 bases respectively, with 16 bases between them. The CDR3 loop is CASSQDPYSRMTEAFF. CDR3 in DNA: TGCGCCAGCAGCCAAGATCCTTATTCCCGGATGACTGAAGCTTTCTTT.

This rearrangement joins TRBV9 to TRBJ2-2; TRBD2 aligns across 13 bases. The CDR3 runs to 18 residues. The germline CDR1 and CDR2 sequences are SGDLS and YYNGEE. With 3 bases clipped from V and 2 bases from J, the junction kept 7 bases outside the gene matches. The CDR3 nucleotides read TGTGCCAGCAGCGAGGCAACGGGACTAGCGGGAAACACCGGGGAGCTGTTTTTT. Translated, it gives CASSEATGLAGNTGELFF.

The rearrangement uses TRBV6-6 and TRBJ2-7; 7 positions agree with TRBD2. This CDR3 contains 14 residues. Germline loops: CDR1 MNHNY, CDR2 SVGAGI (reference sequence). The V segment lost 3 bases and the J segment 0 bases; nucleotides outside the gene matches: 2. The CDR3 bases are TGTGCCAGCAGTTATAGCGGGCGCTCCTACGAGCAGTACTTC. This codes for CASSYSGRSYEQYF.

The chain employs TRBV20-1 and TRBJ2-7; D gene uncertain. Per the germline V gene, CDR1 is DFQATT and CDR2 is SNEGSKA (reference sequence). The CDR3 has 11 residues. V was shortened by 3 bases and J by 3 bases, with 6 bases between the two germline ends. The CDR3 is CSASLLYEQYF. Here the CDR3 DNA reads TGCAGTGCTAGTCTCCTCTACGAGCAGTACTTC.

This sequence joins TRBV28 and TRBJ2-5, with D perhaps matching TRBD2 (5 bases). This CDR3 is 12 amino acids long. Trimming left V 6 bases short and J 5 bases short, with 10 bases between. CDR1 and CDR2 from the germline V gene are MDHEN and SYDVKM. This CDR3 reads CASRDFGETQYF. For the CDR3, the DNA is TGTGCCAGCAGGGACTTCGGTGAGACCCAGTACTTC.

The chain joins TRBV11-2 to TRBJ2-3, with D unclear. Germline V gives CDR1 SGHAT, CDR2 FQNNGV. Trimming shortened V by 4 bases and J by 0 bases, and 11 bases separated the two germline ends. The CDR3 has 15 residues. CDR3 amino acids: CASSSSGTSTDTQYF. As DNA, the CDR3 is TGTGCCAGCAGCTCAAGTGGCACGAGCACAGATACGCAGTATTTT.

The chain uses TRBV7-6 and TRBJ2-5, with D maybe TRBD2 (5 bases). V was shortened by 3 bases and J by 5 bases, with 25 bases between the two germline ends. The CDR3 is made up of 18 amino acids. The V gene's germline CDR1 is SGHVS and CDR2 FNYEAQ. The CDR3 region has the DNA TGTGCCAGCAGCTTCGGGGTCGCGTCAACTCAACTCGGGGAGACCCAGTACTTC. Residues: CASSFGVASTQLGETQYF.

The CDR3 region has the DNA TGTGCCAGCAGCTCTAGCGGGAGGGCCTCCTACGAGCAGTACTTC. Its protein is CASSSSGRASYEQYF. The chain employs TRBV11-2 and TRBJ2-7, with 12 bases lining up with TRBD2. The CDR3 covers 15 residues. V shed 4 bases, J shed 0 bases, and the junction held 1 base outside the gene matches. Germline V gene data show CDR1 as SGHAT and CDR2 as FQNNGV.

This clone was recorded only once. The chain combines TRBV10-2 with TRBJ2-1, with D possibly TRBD1 on 6 matching bases. V was shortened by 3 bases and J by 5 bases, with 11 bases between the two germline ends. The CDR3 has 14 amino acids. CDR1 WSHSY and CDR2 SAAADI come from the germline V gene. The CDR3 protein is CASSDRTADNEQFF. In DNA, the CDR3 is TGCGCCAGCAGTGATAGGACAGCAGACAATGAGCAGTTCTTC.

The chain uses TRBV11-1 and TRBJ2-3; no firm D call. Germline V lookup: CDR1 SGHAT, CDR2 FQDESV (reference sequence). The CDR3 runs to 15 residues. Trimming removed 5 bases from V and 2 bases from J, with 14 bases in between. The CDR3 DNA sequence: TGTGCCAGCAGCCACCCTAGTGGGCACACAGATACGCAGTATTTT. It is translated as CASSHPSGHTDTQYF. The complete variable domain, with remaining parts taken from reference TRBV11-1 and TRBJ2-3, reads EAEVAQSPRYKITEKSQAVAFWCDPISGHATLYWYRQILGQGPELLVQFQDESVVDDSQLPKDRFSAERLKGVDSTLKIQPAELGDSAMYLCASSHPSGHTDTQYFGPGTRLTVL.

V usage is TRBV15 and J usage is TRBJ2-1; 9 bases match TRBD2. This CDR3 is 14 amino acids long. Germline CDR1 LNHNV, CDR2 YYDKDF (reference sequence). V gave up 8 bases and J gave up 8 bases; unmatched junction bases: 10. The CDR3 DNA follows: TGTGCCACCGGAAGGGTAGCGGGAGTCCATGAGCAGTTCTTC. This codes for CATGRVAGVHEQFF.

This clone was counted once. The rearrangement joins TRBV5-1 to TRBJ1-4, with a possible D match to TRBD1 (6 bases). CDR3 length: 17 residues. Germline values: CDR1 SGHRS, CDR2 YFSETQ. Trimming took 4 bases from V and 6 from J, leaving 22 bases between them. The CDR3 coding sequence is TGCGCCAGCAGCCCGTCAAGTGGGTACAGGGCGGATGAAAAACTGTTTTTT. Encoded protein: CASSPSSGYRADEKLFF.